These 17 T cell receptor beta chains originate from one sample sequenced in a study of blood T cell repertoires in COVID-19. Method: immunoSEQ multiplex PCR; TCRdb's copy keeps in-frame clones and lacks some. The sample carries 400,000 or so clones, 70% to 90% recorded once. Sequencing input: PBMCs or T cells enriched from blood (not recorded which). Source of these receptors: a middle-aged woman with acute COVID-19.

The chain combines TRBV19 with TRBJ1-1; 11 nucleotides line up with TRBD1. V shed 5 bases and J 3 bases; nucleotides not matched to a gene: 5. Germline lookup yields CDR1 LNHDA and CDR2 SQIVND (reference sequence). CDR3 length: 15 amino acids. The CDR3 reads CASSGDRGSHTEAFF. In DNA, the CDR3 is TGTGCCAGTAGTGGGGACAGGGGGTCTCACACTGAAGCTTTCTTT.

This rearrangement joins TRBV2 to TRBJ2-3; TRBD2 might be the D (6 bases). The CDR3 is 14 amino acids. V dropped 7 bases and J dropped 4 bases, with 15 bases sitting between them. Germline assignment: CDR1 SNHLY and CDR2 FYNNEI. CDR3 region: CASIVGLIPDTQYF. The DNA of the CDR3 is TGTGCCAGCATTGTGGGACTCATACCAGATACGCAGTATTTT.

In regard to this clone: A junction boundary mismatches the germline segment, possibly from a read error. This chain links TRBV3-1 (or the pseudogene TRBV3-2) with TRBJ2-1; TRBD1 aligns across 7 bases. Per germline, CDR1 LGHDT and CDR2 YNNKEL (reference sequence). The CDR3 sequence is 15 residues long. CDR3 nucleotide sequence: TGTGCCAGCAGTCAAGGGGGCTTGCCCTACAATGAGCAGTTCTTC. As protein: CASSQGGLPYNEQFF.

The rearrangement uses TRBV4-1 and TRBJ2-5; D is possibly TRBD1 (5 bases). This CDR3 has 14 amino acids. V was shortened by 0 bases and J by 5 bases, with 10 bases between the two germline ends. CDR1 is MGHRA and CDR2 is YSYEKL in the germline V gene. The CDR3 sequence is CASSQDRVGETQYF. The CDR3 DNA reads TGCGCCAGCAGCCAAGACAGGGTGGGGGAGACCCAGTACTTC.

V and J are TRBV2 and TRBJ1-5, with D unresolved. Germline CDR1 and CDR2: SNHLY and FYNNEI. This CDR3 region has 14 residues. Deletions cut 5 bases from V and 0 bases from J, with 8 bases between. The CDR3 DNA reads as TGTGCCAGCAGTTCCAGTTATAGCAATCAGCCCCAGCATTTT. The encoded protein is CASSSSYSNQPQHF.

This sequence joins TRBV11-2 and TRBJ2-1; TRBD2 matches 7 bases. The V segment lost 4 bases and the J segment 7 bases; nucleotides outside the gene matches: 13. The CDR3 totals 16 residues. Germline-derived CDR1 and CDR2 are SGHAT and FQNNGV. CDR3 in DNA: TGTGCCAGCAGCTCCCAGGGAGGACTAGTAAATAATGAGCAGTTCTTC. Amino acids: CASSSQGGLVNNEQFF. The full variable domain, with the rest looked up from reference TRBV11-2 and TRBJ2-1, is EAGVAQSPRYKIIEKRQSVAFWCNPISGHATLYWYQQILGQGPKLLIQFQNNGVVDDSQLPKDRFSAERLKGVDSTLKIQPAKLEDSAVYLCASSSQGGLVNNEQFFGPGTRLTVL.

Regarding this clone: Sequence at one end of the junction differs from germline and may be a read error. The chain links TRBV5-1 to TRBJ2-7; 10 bases map to TRBD1. This CDR3 spans 14 amino acids. CDR1 is SGHRS and CDR2 is YFSETQ in the germline V gene. The CDR3: CASSSGTGVPPVNF. The CDR3 nucleotides read TGCGCCAGCAGCTCCGGGACAGGGGTGCCCCCAGTCAACTTC.

This chain links TRBV9 with TRBJ2-1; 7 bases line up with TRBD1. The CDR3 extends over 15 amino acids. V was pared by 0 bases and J by 2 bases, with 2 bases of the junction left unmatched. Germline loops: CDR1 SGDLS, CDR2 YYNGEE. This CDR3 is CASSVAQGAYNEQFF. The CDR3, as DNA: TGTGCCAGCAGCGTAGCGCAGGGGGCCTACAATGAGCAGTTCTTC.

The sample holds one count of this clone. The chain recombines TRBV18 with TRBJ2-1; TRBD1 matches at 7 bases. CDR1 and CDR2 (germline): KGHSH, LQKENI. Unmatched junction bases numbered 3, after V lost 1 base and J lost 3 bases. This CDR3 has 15 amino acids. The CDR3 coding sequence is TGTGCCAGCTCACCACAAAGGGACAGCTACAATGAGCAGTTCTTC. Encoded protein: CASSPQRDSYNEQFF.

As for this clone: Other DNA sequences within the sample encode an identical CDR3. The rearrangement joins TRBV5-1 to TRBJ1-1, with D possibly being TRBD1 (6 bases). Germline V CDR1 and CDR2: SGHRS, YFSETQ. The V end was cut by 0 bases, the J end by 2 bases, with 8 bases between. CDR3 size: 14 residues. For the CDR3, the DNA is TGCGCCAGCAGCTTGGGGACAGTAAACACTGAAGCTTTCTTT. Translating it yields CASSLGTVNTEAFF.

The chain recombines TRBV5-5 with TRBJ2-3; maybe TRBD1 (6 bases). CDR3 length: 14 residues. CDR1 is SGHKS, CDR2 YYEKEE, per germline (reference sequence). Trimming left V 3 bases short and J 4 bases short, with 12 bases between. This chain's CDR3 is CASSYTGFADTQYF. CDR3 nucleotides: TGTGCCAGCAGCTACACAGGGTTCGCAGATACGCAGTATTTT.

CDR3 sequence reads: CAWSAGLEATNEKLFF. CDR3 nucleotides: TGTGCCTGGTCCGCAGGCTTGGAGGCAACTAATGAAAAACTGTTTTTT. V usage is TRBV30 and J usage is TRBJ1-4; no clear D gene. Trimming stripped 5 bases from V and 0 bases from J, with 16 bases between. The CDR3 loop spans 16 amino acids. Germline V gene sequence: CDR1 GTSNPN, CDR2 SVGIG (reference sequence).

The chain couples TRBV7-9 to TRBJ2-1; D unresolved. The germline V gene has CDR1 SEHNR and CDR2 FQNEAQ (reference sequence). The CDR3 spans 12 residues. The ends were cut back, 5 bases at V and 7 bases at J, with 9 bases in the middle. Here the CDR3 DNA reads TGTGCCAGCAGCCCCGCTAGGAATGAGCAGTTCTTC. This encodes CASSPARNEQFF.

J is TRBJ2-5 and V is TRBV3-1 (or the pseudogene TRBV3-2), with 10 nucleotides matching TRBD2. V was clipped by 4 bases and J by 4 bases; unmatched bases: 3. The CDR3 runs 14 residues. The germline V gene has CDR1 LGHDT and CDR2 YNNKEL (reference sequence). The CDR3 DNA sequence: TGTGCCAGCAGCCTGGGACTAGCGCGAGAGACCCAGTACTTC. Amino acids: CASSLGLARETQYF.

The chain couples TRBV6-5 to TRBJ2-1; D may be TRBD1 (7 bases). The ends were cut back, 10 bases at V and 9 bases at J, with 22 bases in the middle. The CDR3 length is 14 residues. In germline, CDR1 is MNHEY, CDR2 SVGAGI. The CDR3 nucleotides are TGTGCCACCGCAGGGGGGTTTCTACCAGGTGAGCAGTTCTTC. Residues: CATAGGFLPGEQFF.

This chain joins TRBV6-5 and TRBJ1-2, with D unclear. This CDR3 has 13 residues. Trimming shortened V by 6 bases and J by 4 bases, and 12 bases separated the two germline ends. Germline lookup yields CDR1 MNHEY and CDR2 SVGAGI. CDR3 nucleotide sequence: TGTGCCAGCAGCCCGGACTCCCTCTATGGCTACACCTTC. The encoded protein is CASSPDSLYGYTF.

This chain connects TRBV4-1 to TRBJ2-5, with TRBD2 identical over 12 bases. V was clipped by 0 bases and J by 5 bases; unmatched bases: 4. This CDR3 is built from 16 residues. Germline CDR1 reads MGHRA; CDR2 reads YSYEKL. CDR3 loop: CASSQDPSGGAETQYF. CDR3 DNA: TGCGCCAGCAGCCAAGATCCTAGCGGGGGGGCTGAGACCCAGTACTTC.